This T cell receptor (beta chain) was sequenced in a study of blood T cells in healthy people across ages. This clonotype was observed a few times. The V end lost 6 bases, the J end lost 1 base, and 9 bases lay between the germline ends. The CDR3 length is 14 residues. A second PCR, run for about 7 to 11 cycles, used a sample-barcoded 5' primer plus a J-beta primer mix. Each CDR3 protein is one row after TCRdb ran MiXCR on the 5' RACE reads. This table holds some 290,000 distinct CDR3 sequences, roughly a quarter found once. This clonotype was sampled from an older woman in good health. Specimen: blood. The chain uses TRBV12-3 or TRBV12-4 and TRBJ2-2; D may correspond to TRBD1 or TRBD2 (5 bases each). Written as DNA, the CDR3 is TGTGCCAGCAGAAGGGACGGGAACACCGGGGAGCTGTTTTTT. It is translated as CASRRDGNTGELFF.